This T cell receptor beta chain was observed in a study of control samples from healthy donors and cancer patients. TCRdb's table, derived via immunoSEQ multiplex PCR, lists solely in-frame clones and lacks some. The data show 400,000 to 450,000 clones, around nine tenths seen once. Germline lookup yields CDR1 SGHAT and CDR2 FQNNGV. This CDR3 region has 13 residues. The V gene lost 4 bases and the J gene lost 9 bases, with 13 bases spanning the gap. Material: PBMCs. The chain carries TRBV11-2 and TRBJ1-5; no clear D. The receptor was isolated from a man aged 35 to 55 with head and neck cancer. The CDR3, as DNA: TGTGCCAGCAGCTACGACACCTCAGGGCCCCAGCATTTT. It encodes CASSYDTSGPQHF. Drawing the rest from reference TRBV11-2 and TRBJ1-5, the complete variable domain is EAGVAQSPRYKIIEKRQSVAFWCNPISGHATLYWYQQILGQGPKLLIQFQNNGVVDDSQLPKDRFSAERLKGVDSTLKIQPAKLEDSAVYLCASSYDTSGPQHFGDGTRLSIL.